The following is a T cell receptor (beta chain) sequence with its context. No antigen is known for it. Trimming stripped 2 bases from V and 7 bases from J, with 12 bases between. The CDR3 runs 13 residues. Germline loops: CDR1 SGDLS, CDR2 YYNGEE. Clones were sequenced by immunoSEQ multiplex PCR, and TCRdb holds only the in-frame ones, with some missing. Of roughly 8,500 clones listed, approximately 74% are singletons. This specimen comes from a study of tumor-infiltrating lymphocytes in localized non-small cell lung cancer. The study's findings and limits: T-cell fraction did not differ between immunotypes IM1 and IM2. Available tissue quantity limited TCR sequencing to a patient subset.

This TCR came from a human donor with non-small cell lung cancer. The sequenced sample consisted of uninvolved lung tissue not adjacent to the tumor. The chain combines TRBV9 with TRBJ1-2; possible D gene TRBD1, 5 bases. Written as DNA, the CDR3 is TGTGCCAGCAGCGTCGGGACCCTTGTTGGCTACACCTTC. It encodes CASSVGTLVGYTF.